This T cell receptor beta chain was sequenced during a study of Ad26.COV2.S vaccination and SARS-CoV-2 variants. Study details: Donor joined the COV1001 Ad26.COV2.S trial arm. Into the muscle, Ad26.COV2.S was dosed once or twice, 56 days apart.

The germline V gene has CDR1 MDHEN and CDR2 SYDVKM. V lost 7 bases to trimming and J lost 8 bases, with 17 bases between them. The CDR3 is made up of 13 amino acids. Specified treatment: some 20 received Ad26.COV2.S at low or high dose, single or two shots; 5 received placebo; per-sample allocation not given. Each sample was drawn 63 days after the first injection (of vaccine or placebo). The protocol was immunoSEQ multiplex PCR, while the TCRdb copy is restricted to in-frame clones and leaves out a portion. The top ten clones hold around 2% of a sample with some 290,000 clones, about 82% of them seen once.

This receptor was identified in a person between 18 and 59 years old who received the Ad26.COV2.S COVID-19 vaccine or a placebo. The sequenced sample was peripheral blood, obtained in a trial of Ad26.COV2.S vaccine versus placebo. The chain carries TRBV28 and TRBJ1-2; a weak D match, TRBD1 (6 bases). In DNA form, the CDR3 reads TGTGCCAGCAACCCGCGTAACAGGGAAGGCTACACCTTC. Translated, it gives CASNPRNREGYTF.